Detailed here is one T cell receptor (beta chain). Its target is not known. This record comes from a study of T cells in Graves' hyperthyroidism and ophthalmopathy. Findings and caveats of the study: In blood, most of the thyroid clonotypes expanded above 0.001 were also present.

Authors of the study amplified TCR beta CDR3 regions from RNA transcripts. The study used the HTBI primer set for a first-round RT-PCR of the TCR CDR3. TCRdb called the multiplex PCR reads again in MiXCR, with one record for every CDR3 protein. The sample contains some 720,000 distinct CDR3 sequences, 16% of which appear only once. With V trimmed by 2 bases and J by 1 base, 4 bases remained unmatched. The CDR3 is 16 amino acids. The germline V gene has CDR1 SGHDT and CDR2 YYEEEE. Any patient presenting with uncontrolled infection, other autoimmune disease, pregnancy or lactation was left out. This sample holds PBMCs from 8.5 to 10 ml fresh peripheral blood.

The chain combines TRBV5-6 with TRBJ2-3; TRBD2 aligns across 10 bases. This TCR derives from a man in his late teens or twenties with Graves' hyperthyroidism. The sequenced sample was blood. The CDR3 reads CASSLFTSGGTDTQYF. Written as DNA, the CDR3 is TGTGCCAGCAGCTTATTTACTAGCGGGGGCACAGATACGCAGTATTTT.